The 23 T cell receptor beta chains given below trace back to one sample, sequenced in a study of blood T cell repertoires in COVID-19. Sequencing was performed with immunoSEQ multiplex PCR; in TCRdb, only in-frame clones are kept and a portion is missing. Among about 81,000 clones listed, 88% were seen once. Sequenced: peripheral blood. These TCRs come from a woman at least 80 years old with acute or convalescent COVID-19.

The chain combines TRBV10-3 with TRBJ1-4; TRBD1 might be the D (5 bases). Per germline, CDR1 ENHRY and CDR2 SYGVKD. V lost 0 bases, J lost 2 bases, and 10 bases lay in between. The CDR3 totals 16 residues. CDR3 nucleotide sequence: TGTGCCATCAGTGAGTCCCGGGGGGGGACTAATGAAAAACTGTTTTTT. It codes for CAISESRGGTNEKLFF.

This clone is a singleton in its sample. The rearrangement links TRBV11-2 to TRBJ2-5; TRBD2 matches at 9 bases. The CDR3 is 14 residues long. V gave up 5 bases and J gave up 7 bases; unmatched junction bases: 8. CDR1 is SGHAT and CDR2 is FQNNGV in the germline V gene. CDR3: CASSNSGGVGTQYF. The CDR3 DNA follows: TGTGCCAGCAGCAATAGCGGGGGCGTGGGGACCCAGTACTTC. Together with reference TRBV11-2 and TRBJ2-5, the CDR3 gives the full variable domain: EAGVAQSPRYKIIEKRQSVAFWCNPISGHATLYWYQQILGQGPKLLIQFQNNGVVDDSQLPKDRFSAERLKGVDSTLKIQPAKLEDSAVYLCASSNSGGVGTQYFGPGTRLLVL.

This clone was seen only once. The V gene is TRBV4-2, the J gene TRBJ1-4, with 8 bases that match TRBD1. CDR1 LGHNA and CDR2 YNFKEQ come from the germline V gene. The length of the CDR3 is 16 residues. Losses at the gene ends were 1 base for V and 8 bases for J; bases not matched to a gene: 9. The CDR3 reads CASSQATTGEEEKLFF. The CDR3 DNA follows: TGTGCCAGCAGCCAAGCCACGACAGGGGAGGAAGAAAAACTGTTTTTT.

This clone was recorded once. The rearrangement joins TRBV29-1 to TRBJ2-1; 9 positions match TRBD1. Germline V gives CDR1 SQVTM, CDR2 ANQGSEA. J gave up 8 bases and V 6 bases, and 14 bases lay outside the gene matches. The CDR3 spans 15 residues. CDR3 residues: CSVGKDRGNSDEQFF. As DNA, the CDR3 is TGCAGCGTCGGGAAGGACAGGGGTAATTCGGATGAGCAGTTCTTC.

The V gene is TRBV6-6, the J gene TRBJ1-4; 8 nucleotides agree with TRBD1. CDR3 length: 15 residues. Germline trimming cut 6 bases from V and 2 bases from J; bases unmatched to any gene: 5. Germline V gene sequence: CDR1 MNHNY, CDR2 SVGAGI (reference sequence). This CDR3 reads CASSLTGVTNEKLFF. The CDR3 DNA follows: TGTGCCAGCAGCCTGACAGGGGTGACTAATGAAAAACTGTTTTTT.

The table lists this clone with a few counts. The rearrangement uses TRBV11-3 and TRBJ2-1; the match to TRBD2 covers 8 bases. Looked up from germline, CDR1 is SGHNT and CDR2 is YENEEA. The CDR3 runs to 15 residues. Trimming took 5 bases from V and 0 from J; bases not matched to a gene: 3. CDR3 amino acids: CASSRSGNSYNEQFF. Written as DNA, the CDR3 is TGTGCCAGCAGCCGTAGCGGGAACTCCTACAATGAGCAGTTCTTC.

This chain joins TRBV6-5 and TRBJ2-2, with D tentatively TRBD2 (6 bases). Trimming left V 6 bases short and J 4 bases short, with 15 bases between. Germline V gives CDR1 MNHEY, CDR2 SVGAGI. The CDR3 has 15 residues. The CDR3 DNA follows: TGTGCCAGCAGGGATGGCGGGACTGGCACCGGGGAGCTGTTTTTT. Its protein product is CASRDGGTGTGELFF.

This chain uses TRBV5-4 with TRBJ1-2, with no clear D. From germline, CDR1 is SGHNT and CDR2 YYREEE (reference sequence). The CDR3 has 13 amino acids. V shed 6 bases and J shed 4 bases, with 13 bases lying between them. CDR3 loop: CASNLRGSYGYTF. CDR3 in DNA: TGTGCCAGCAATTTGAGAGGGTCCTATGGCTACACCTTC.

The chain couples TRBV5-8 to TRBJ1-5; possibly TRBD1 for D (6 bases). The CDR3 contains 14 residues. The V end lost 6 bases, the J end lost 2 bases, and 12 bases lay between the germline ends. The germline V gene has CDR1 SGHTS and CDR2 YDEGEE. The CDR3 DNA follows: TGTGCCAGCACCCTGGACAGTCGCAATCAGCCCCAGCATTTT. Translated, it gives CASTLDSRNQPQHF.

V and J are TRBV11-2 and TRBJ2-2; D is unresolved. The length of the CDR3 is 11 residues. The germline CDR1 and CDR2 sequences are SGHAT and FQNNGV. V was clipped by 3 bases and J by 7 bases, with 3 bases between them. The CDR3 DNA sequence: TGTGCCAGCAGCTTCAACGGGGAGCTGTTTTTT. Amino acids: CASSFNGELFF. The whole variable domain, remainder taken from reference TRBV11-2 and TRBJ2-2, is EAGVAQSPRYKIIEKRQSVAFWCNPISGHATLYWYQQILGQGPKLLIQFQNNGVVDDSQLPKDRFSAERLKGVDSTLKIQPAKLEDSAVYLCASSFNGELFFGEGSRLTVL.

J is TRBJ1-4 and V is TRBV30, with D possibly matching TRBD1 (6 bases). This CDR3 has 14 residues. The germline V gene encodes CDR1 GTSNPN and CDR2 SVGIG (reference sequence). Trimming stripped 4 bases from V and 3 bases from J, with 12 bases between. The CDR3 bases are TGTGCCTGGACCCTAGGGGGGGCTAATGAAAAACTGTTTTTT. Residues: CAWTLGGANEKLFF.

This chain links TRBV5-1 with TRBJ2-1, with 9 nucleotides matching TRBD1. Per germline, CDR1 SGHRS and CDR2 YFSETQ. Trimming took 2 bases from V and 9 from J; bases not matched to a gene: 9. The length of the CDR3 is 15 residues. This chain's CDR3 is CASSFGTGNEGEQFF. CDR3 nucleotide sequence: TGCGCCAGCAGCTTTGGGACAGGGAATGAGGGTGAGCAGTTCTTC.

The CDR3 DNA follows: TGTGCCAGCAGCCGACCAACACAGGGGGGCACCGGGGAGCTGTTTTTT. It is translated as CASSRPTQGGTGELFF. The rearrangement joins TRBV7-8 to TRBJ2-2; 8 nucleotides agree with TRBD1. V was pared by 5 bases and J by 4 bases, with 9 bases of the junction left unmatched. CDR1 SGHVS and CDR2 FQNEAQ come from the germline V gene. CDR3 size: 16 residues.

The V and J genes are TRBV2 and TRBJ2-2, with D perhaps TRBD1 (6 bases). CDR1 is SNHLY and CDR2 is FYNNEI in the germline V gene. The CDR3 runs to 14 residues. V was trimmed by 10 bases and J by 8 bases, leaving 20 bases between them. CDR3 in amino acids: CATHGSRGRGELFF. The CDR3 coding sequence is TGTGCCACCCATGGGTCCAGGGGTCGAGGGGAGCTGTTTTTT.

The CDR3 spells CASSSDRGRAFF. The CDR3 DNA sequence: TGTGCCAGCTCATCAGACAGGGGGCGTGCTTTCTTT. The V and J genes are TRBV18 and TRBJ1-1; 10 nucleotides line up with TRBD1. Germline V gene lookup returns CDR1 KGHSH and CDR2 LQKENI. This CDR3 comprises 12 residues. V was clipped by 5 bases and J by 11 bases; unmatched bases: 5.

The V and J genes are TRBV5-6 and TRBJ1-1; the D gene is possibly TRBD1 (6 bases). V shed 4 bases and J shed 7 bases, with 17 bases lying between them. The CDR3 runs 14 residues. Germline CDR1 and CDR2: SGHDT and YYEEEE. As DNA, the CDR3 is TGTGCCAGCAGCCCCGGGGGGGGCCCCCGTGAAGCTTTCTTT. Translation gives CASSPGGGPREAFF. Variable domain in full (rest from reference TRBV5-6 and TRBJ1-1): DAGVTQSPTHLIKTRGQQVTLRCSPKSGHDTVSWYQQALGQGPQFIFQYYEEEERQRGNFPDRFSGHQFPNYSSELNVNALLLGDSALYLCASSPGGGPREAFFGQGTRLTVV.

The CDR3 reads CASEQGSGYTF. CDR3 coding DNA: TGTGCCAGTGAACAGGGGTCTGGCTACACCTTC. The rearrangement links TRBV19 to TRBJ1-2, with 7 nucleotides matching TRBD1. The ends lost 8 bases at V and 7 bases at J; junction bases unmatched: 4. Germline V gene lookup returns CDR1 LNHDA and CDR2 SQIVND (reference sequence). CDR3 size: 11 residues. Full variable domain (outside the CDR3, taken from reference TRBV19 and TRBJ1-2): DGGITQSPKYLFRKEGQNVTLSCEQNLNHDAMYWYRQDPGQGLRLIYYSQIVNDFQKGDIAEGYSVSREKKESFPLTVTSAQKNPTAFYLCASEQGSGYTFGSGTRLTVV.

This chain joins TRBV19 and TRBJ2-5; D remains ambiguous. CDR1 is LNHDA, CDR2 SQIVND, per germline (reference sequence). V gave up 6 bases and J gave up 5 bases, with 13 bases separating them. This CDR3 comprises 13 residues. The CDR3 DNA reads as TGTGCCAGTAGCCGGAGTCTGGTGGAGACCCAGTACTTC. Translation gives CASSRSLVETQYF.

The chain links TRBV7-2 to TRBJ1-1; D possibly corresponds to TRBD1 (6 bases). V dropped 5 bases and J dropped 1 base, with 11 bases sitting between them. CDR1 is SGHTA and CDR2 is FQGNSA in the germline V gene. The CDR3 extends over 14 amino acids. CDR3 amino acids: CASSQLQGNTEAFF. The CDR3 DNA reads TGTGCCAGCAGCCAACTACAGGGGAACACTGAAGCTTTCTTT.

The DNA for the CDR3 is TGCGCCAGCAGCCACGACAGGGGCGGCACTGAAGCTTTCTTT. It specifies CASSHDRGGTEAFF. The V and J genes are TRBV4-3 and TRBJ1-1; 8 bases agree with TRBD1. The length of the CDR3 is 14 residues. The J segment lost 4 bases and the V segment lost 3 bases, leaving 4 bases of the junction unmatched. Looked up from germline, CDR1 is LGHNA and CDR2 is YSLEER.

CDR3 nucleotide sequence: TGTGCCAGCTCCGGGGGACCCGGAAACACCATATATTTT. Translating gives CASSGGPGNTIYF. V gene TRBV7-8 combines with J gene TRBJ1-3; D might be TRBD1 (5 bases). Germline-derived CDR1 and CDR2 are SGHVS and FQNEAQ. CDR3 length equals 13 residues. V lost 8 bases and J lost 4, with 12 bases in between.

The chain is built from TRBV7-9 and TRBJ2-6, with 7 bases aligning to TRBD2. This CDR3 spans 18 amino acids. Germline lookup yields CDR1 SEHNR and CDR2 FQNEAQ (reference sequence). V was pared by 5 bases and J by 0 bases, with 10 bases of the junction left unmatched. CDR3 DNA sequence: TGTGCCAGCAGCCAGCCGACCGGGAGGAGCTCTGGGGCCAACGTCCTGACTTTC. Translating gives CASSQPTGRSSGANVLTF.

The sample holds one count of this clone. This chain joins TRBV5-4 and TRBJ2-7; 8 nucleotides align to TRBD2. V trimming: 4 bases; J trimming: 3 bases; junction bases outside the gene matches: 9. The length of the CDR3 is 15 residues. Looked up from germline, CDR1 is SGHNT and CDR2 is YYREEE (reference sequence). The CDR3 here is CASSPNSGSFYEQYF. DNA for the CDR3: TGTGCCAGCAGCCCGAACAGCGGGAGCTTCTACGAGCAGTACTTC.